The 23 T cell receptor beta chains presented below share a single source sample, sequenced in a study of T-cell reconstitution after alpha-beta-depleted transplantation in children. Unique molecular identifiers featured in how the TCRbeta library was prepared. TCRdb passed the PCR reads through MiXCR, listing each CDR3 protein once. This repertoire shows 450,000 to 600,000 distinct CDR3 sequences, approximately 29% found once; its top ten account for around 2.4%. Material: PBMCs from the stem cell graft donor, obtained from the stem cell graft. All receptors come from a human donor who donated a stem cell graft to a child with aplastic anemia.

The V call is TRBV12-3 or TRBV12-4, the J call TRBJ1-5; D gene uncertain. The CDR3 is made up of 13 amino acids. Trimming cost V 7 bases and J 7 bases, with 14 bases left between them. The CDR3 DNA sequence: TGTGCCAGCACTATAGGGATAGAGCAGCCCCAGCATTTT. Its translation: CASTIGIEQPQHF.

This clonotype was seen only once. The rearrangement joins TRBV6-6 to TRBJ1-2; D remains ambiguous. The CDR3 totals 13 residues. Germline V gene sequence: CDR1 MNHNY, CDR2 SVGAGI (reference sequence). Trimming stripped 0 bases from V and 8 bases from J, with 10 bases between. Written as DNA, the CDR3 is TGTGCCAGCAGTTACTCTTACGGGGTAGGCTACACCTTC. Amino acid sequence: CASSYSYGVGYTF.

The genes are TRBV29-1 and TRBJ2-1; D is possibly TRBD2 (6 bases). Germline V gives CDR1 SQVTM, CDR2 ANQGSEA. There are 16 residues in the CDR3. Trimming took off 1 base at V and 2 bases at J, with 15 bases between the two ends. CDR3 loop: CSVEGVEGSAYNEQFF. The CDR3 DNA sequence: TGCAGCGTTGAAGGTGTGGAGGGATCGGCCTACAATGAGCAGTTCTTC.

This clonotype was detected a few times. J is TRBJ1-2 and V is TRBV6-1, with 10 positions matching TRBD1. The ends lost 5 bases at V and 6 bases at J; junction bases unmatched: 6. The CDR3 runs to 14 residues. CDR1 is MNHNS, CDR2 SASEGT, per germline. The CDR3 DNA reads TGTGCCAGCAGTAAGCAGGACAGGGGGGATGGCTACACCTTC. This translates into CASSKQDRGDGYTF.

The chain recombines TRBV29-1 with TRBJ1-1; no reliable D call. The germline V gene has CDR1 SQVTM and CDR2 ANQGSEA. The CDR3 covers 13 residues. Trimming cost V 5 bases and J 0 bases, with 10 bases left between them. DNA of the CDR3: TGCAGCGTTAGCAGGACCATGAACACTGAAGCTTTCTTT. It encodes CSVSRTMNTEAFF.

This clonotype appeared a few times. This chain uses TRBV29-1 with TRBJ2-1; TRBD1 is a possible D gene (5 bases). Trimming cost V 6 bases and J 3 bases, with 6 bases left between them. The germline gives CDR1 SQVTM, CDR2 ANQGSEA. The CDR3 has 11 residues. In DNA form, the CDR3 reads TGCAGCGTAGACAGCTACAATGAGCAGTTCTTC. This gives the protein CSVDSYNEQFF.

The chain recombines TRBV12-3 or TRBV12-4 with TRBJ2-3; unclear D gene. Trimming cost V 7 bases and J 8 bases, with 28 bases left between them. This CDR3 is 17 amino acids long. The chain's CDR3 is CASTNSGYNLDLGTQYF. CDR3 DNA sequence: TGTGCCAGCACAAACTCTGGGTACAACCTCGACTTGGGTACGCAGTATTTT.

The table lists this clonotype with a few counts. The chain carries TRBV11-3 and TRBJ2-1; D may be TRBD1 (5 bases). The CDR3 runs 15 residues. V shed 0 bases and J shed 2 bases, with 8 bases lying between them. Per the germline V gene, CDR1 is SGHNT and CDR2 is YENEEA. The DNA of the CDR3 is TGTGCCAGCAGCTTAGAGGCAGGGACCTACAATGAGCAGTTCTTC. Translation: CASSLEAGTYNEQFF. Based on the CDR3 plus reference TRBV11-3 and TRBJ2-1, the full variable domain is EAGVVQSPRYKIIEKKQPVAFWCNPISGHNTLYWYLQNLGQGPELLIRYENEEAVDDSQLPKDRFSAERLKGVDSTLKIQPAELGDSAVYLCASSLEAGTYNEQFFGPGTRLTVL.

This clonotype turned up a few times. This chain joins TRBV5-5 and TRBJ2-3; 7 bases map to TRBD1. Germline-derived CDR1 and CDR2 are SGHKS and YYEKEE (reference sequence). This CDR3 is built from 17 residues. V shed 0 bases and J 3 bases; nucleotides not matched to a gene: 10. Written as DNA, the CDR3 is TGTGCCAGCAGCTTGGCCCAGAGACAGGGTTGGACAGATACGCAGTATTTT. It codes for CASSLAQRQGWTDTQYF.

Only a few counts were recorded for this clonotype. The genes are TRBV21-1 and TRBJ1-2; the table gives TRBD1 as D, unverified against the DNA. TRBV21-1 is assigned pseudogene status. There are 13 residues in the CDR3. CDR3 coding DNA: TGTGCCAGCAGCTACGGGGACCTATGTGGCTACACCTTC. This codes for CASSYGDLCGYTF.

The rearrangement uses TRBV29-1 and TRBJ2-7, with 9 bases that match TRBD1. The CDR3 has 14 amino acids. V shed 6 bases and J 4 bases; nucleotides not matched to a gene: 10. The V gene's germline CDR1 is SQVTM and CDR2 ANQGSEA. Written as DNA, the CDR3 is TGCAGCGTCGGGGGCAGACAGGGGGATTACGAGCAGTACTTC. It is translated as CSVGGRQGDYEQYF.

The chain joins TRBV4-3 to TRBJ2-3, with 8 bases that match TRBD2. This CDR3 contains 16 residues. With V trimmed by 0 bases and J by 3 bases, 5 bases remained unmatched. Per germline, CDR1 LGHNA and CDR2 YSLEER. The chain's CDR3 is CASSQEPGGPTDTQYF. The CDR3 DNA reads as TGCGCCAGCAGCCAAGAACCGGGAGGGCCTACAGATACGCAGTATTTT.

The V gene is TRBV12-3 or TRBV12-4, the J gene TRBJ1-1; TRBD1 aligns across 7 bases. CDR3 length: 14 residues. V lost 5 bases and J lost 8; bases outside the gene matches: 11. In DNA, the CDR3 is TGTGCCAGCAGTGCATTTAGTAGGACAGGCGAAGCTTTCTTT. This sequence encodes CASSAFSRTGEAFF.

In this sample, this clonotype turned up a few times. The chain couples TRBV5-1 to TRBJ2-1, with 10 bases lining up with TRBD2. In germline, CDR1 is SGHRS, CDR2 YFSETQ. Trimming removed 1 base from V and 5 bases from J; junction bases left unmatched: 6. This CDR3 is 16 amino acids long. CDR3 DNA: TGCGCCAGCAGCTTGTTAGTTAGCGGGAGGAACAATGAGCAGTTCTTC. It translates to CASSLLVSGRNNEQFF.

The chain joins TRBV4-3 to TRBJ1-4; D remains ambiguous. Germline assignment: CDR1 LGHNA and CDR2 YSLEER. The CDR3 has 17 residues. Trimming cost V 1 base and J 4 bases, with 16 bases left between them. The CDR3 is CASSQALLGRLNEKLFF. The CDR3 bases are TGCGCCAGCAGCCAAGCACTTCTCGGGCGACTTAATGAAAAACTGTTTTTT.

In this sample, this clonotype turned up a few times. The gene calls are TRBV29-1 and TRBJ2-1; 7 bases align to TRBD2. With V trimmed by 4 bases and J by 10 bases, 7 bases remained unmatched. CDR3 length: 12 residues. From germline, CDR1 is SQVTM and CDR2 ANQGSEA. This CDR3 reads CSVVRERWEQFF. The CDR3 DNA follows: TGCAGCGTTGTGCGGGAGCGGTGGGAGCAGTTCTTC.

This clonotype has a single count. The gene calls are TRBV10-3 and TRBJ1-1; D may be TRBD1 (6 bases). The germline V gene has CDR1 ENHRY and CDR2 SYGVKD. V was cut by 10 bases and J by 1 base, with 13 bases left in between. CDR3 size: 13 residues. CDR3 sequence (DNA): TGTGCCAGCACAGGGATTAAGAACACTGAAGCTTTCTTT. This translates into CASTGIKNTEAFF.

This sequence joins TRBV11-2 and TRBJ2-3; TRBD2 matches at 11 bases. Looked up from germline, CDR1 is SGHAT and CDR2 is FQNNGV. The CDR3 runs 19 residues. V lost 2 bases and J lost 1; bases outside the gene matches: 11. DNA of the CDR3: TGTGCCAGCAGCTTAATGGGGACTAGCGGAAATTATGGCACAGATACGCAGTATTTT. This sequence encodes CASSLMGTSGNYGTDTQYF.

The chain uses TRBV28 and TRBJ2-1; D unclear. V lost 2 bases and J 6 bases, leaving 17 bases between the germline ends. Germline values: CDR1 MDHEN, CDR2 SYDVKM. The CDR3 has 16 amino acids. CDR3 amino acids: CASSLALPGIGNEQFF. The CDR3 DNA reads TGTGCCAGCAGTTTAGCCCTGCCCGGTATAGGCAATGAGCAGTTCTTC.

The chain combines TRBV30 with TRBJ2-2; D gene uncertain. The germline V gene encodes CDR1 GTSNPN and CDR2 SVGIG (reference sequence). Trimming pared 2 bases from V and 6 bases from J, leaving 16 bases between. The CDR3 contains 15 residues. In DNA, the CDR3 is TGTGCCTGGAGTTACGGGCAAAGAGTTTCCGGGGAGCTGTTTTTT. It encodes CAWSYGQRVSGELFF. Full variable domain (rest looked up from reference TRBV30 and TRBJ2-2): SQTIHQWPATLVQPVGSPLSLECTVEGTSNPNLYWYRQAAGRGLQLLFYSVGIGQISSEVPQNLSASRPQDRQFILSSKKLLLSDSGFYLCAWSYGQRVSGELFFGEGSRLTVL.

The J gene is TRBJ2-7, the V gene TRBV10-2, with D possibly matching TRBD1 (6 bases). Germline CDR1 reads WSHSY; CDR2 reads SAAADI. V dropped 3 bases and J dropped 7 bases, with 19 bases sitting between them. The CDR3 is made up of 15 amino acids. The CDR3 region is CASSDWDTRRGEQYV. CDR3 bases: TGCGCCAGCAGTGACTGGGACACCCGGCGTGGGGAGCAGTACGTC.

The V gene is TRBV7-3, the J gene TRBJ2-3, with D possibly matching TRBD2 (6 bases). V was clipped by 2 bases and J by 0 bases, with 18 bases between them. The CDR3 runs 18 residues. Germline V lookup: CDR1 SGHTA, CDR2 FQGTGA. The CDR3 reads CASSLYGGRGSSTDTQYF. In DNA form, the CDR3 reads TGTGCCAGCAGCTTATATGGTGGTCGGGGGTCTAGCACAGATACGCAGTATTTT. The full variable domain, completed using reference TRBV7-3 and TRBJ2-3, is GAGVSQTPSNKVTEKGKYVELRCDPISGHTALYWYRQSLGQGPEFLIYFQGTGAADDSGLPNDRFFAVRPEGSVSTLKIQRTERGDSAVYLCASSLYGGRGSSTDTQYFGPGTRLTVL.

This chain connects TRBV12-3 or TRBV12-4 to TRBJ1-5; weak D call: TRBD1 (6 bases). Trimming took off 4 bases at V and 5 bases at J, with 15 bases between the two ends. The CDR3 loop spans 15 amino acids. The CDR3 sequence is CASSSTGYGDQPQHF. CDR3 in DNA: TGTGCCAGCAGTTCTACAGGGTATGGGGATCAGCCCCAGCATTTT.